The sequence of this TCR beta chain was determined in a study of shared clonotypes between healthy human individuals. Whole-study findings and limits: A small donor pool kept down the genetic and exposure-history diversity that was represented. Shared clonotypes across all four donors exceeded non-shared ones in generation probability. Naive CD4 clonotypes overlapped across a few donors at approximately 5%.

The donors were all Caucasian adults (living in Nashville, Tennessee). A remark on this clone: The target antigen is unknown.

Germline V gene data show CDR1 as SNHLY and CDR2 as FYNNEI. The CDR3 length is 17 residues. The J segment lost 6 bases and the V segment lost 4 bases, leaving 13 bases of the junction unmatched. Sequencing used immunoSEQ multiplex PCR; TCRdb keeps in-frame clones, though not all of them. The sample has roughly 1.4 million clones, approximately 98.5% seen once. Sequencing used naive CD4+ T cells sorted from blood. Subset of the sample: CD45RA+ positively selected. The TCR originated in a young man in good health. V is TRBV2 and J is TRBJ2-4; 9 bases are a match to TRBD1. CDR3: CASSGNRGRALGNIQYF. The DNA for the CDR3 is TGTGCCAGCAGTGGAAACAGGGGGCGCGCGTTGGGAAACATTCAGTACTTC.